This entry concerns a single T cell receptor (beta chain). No cognate antigen has been identified for it. Base quality data are lacking; no much larger clone is found one base away. Counted from cysteine to phenylalanine, this CDR3 has 21 amino acids. Only the CDR3 DNA is retained, 63 bases long and in frame from the first base. Trimming takes 4 bases from V and 0 bases from J, and the germline ends sit 29 bases apart. These data originate in a study of T-cell reconstitution after alpha-beta-depleted transplantation in children (dated by TCRdb to the mid-2010s). Concerning the study at large: Using TCR repertoire profiling, the study followed T-cell immune reconstitution in a quantitative way in children after TCRalphabeta/CD19-depleted allogeneic hematopoietic cell transplantation.

The library was prepared using PCR. Sequencing instrument: Illumina HiSeq 2500. Molecular barcoding was employed in the preparation of TCR libraries, with unique molecular identifiers being used to normalize TCRbeta repertoire quantification. The public sequencing data were trimmed at Q25 with fastp and processed into clonotypes with MiXCR by TCRdb, which kept only in-frame beta chains. CDR3 protein sequences are deduplicated, and each keeps its most common genes and DNA. For this sample there are 500,000 to 600,000 distinct CDR3 sequences; approximately 29% appear just once. The leading ten clones occupy 2.4% of the sample.

The rearranged segments are TRBV12-3 or TRBV12-4 and TRBJ2-3, with the D gene possibly TRBD1 or TRBD2, each one fitting 5 bases. The material sequenced was PBMCs from the stem cell graft donor, taken from the stem cell graft. This TCR derives from a human donor who donated a stem cell graft to a child with aplastic anemia. The DNA reads TGTGCCAGCAGTTCCGACCGGCCCGGGGCCTCAAAACCCCTTAGCACAGATACGCAGTATTTT. Its protein is CASSSDRPGASKPLSTDTQYF.